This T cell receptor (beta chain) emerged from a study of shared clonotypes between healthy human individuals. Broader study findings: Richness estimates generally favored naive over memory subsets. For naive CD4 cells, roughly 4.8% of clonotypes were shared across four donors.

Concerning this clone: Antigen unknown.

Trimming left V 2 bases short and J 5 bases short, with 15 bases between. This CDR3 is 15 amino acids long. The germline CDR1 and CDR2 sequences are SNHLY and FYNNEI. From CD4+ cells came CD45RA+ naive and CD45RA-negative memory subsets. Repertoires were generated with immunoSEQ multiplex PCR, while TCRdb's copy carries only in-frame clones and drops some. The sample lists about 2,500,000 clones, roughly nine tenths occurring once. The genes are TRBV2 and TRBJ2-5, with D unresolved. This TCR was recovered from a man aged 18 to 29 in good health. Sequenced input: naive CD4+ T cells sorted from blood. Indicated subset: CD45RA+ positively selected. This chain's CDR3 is CASSEFAALRETQYF. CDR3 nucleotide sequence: TGTGCCAGCAGTGAATTCGCGGCACTACGGGAGACCCAGTACTTC. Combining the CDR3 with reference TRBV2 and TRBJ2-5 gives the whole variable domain EPEVTQTPSHQVTQMGQEVILRCVPISNHLYFYWYRQILGQKVEFLVSFYNNEISEKSEIFDDQFSVERPDGSNFTLKIRSTKLEDSAMYFCASSEFAALRETQYFGPGTRLLVL.